The next 32 T cell receptor beta chains were all read from a single sample in a study of blood T cell repertoires in COVID-19 (dated by TCRdb to 2018 to 2020). The method was the immunoSEQ multiplex PCR assay. The table comes from immuneACCESS by way of TCRdb, which keeps in-frame sequences with V and J called. Part of the clones is missing from these tables; in studies checked, under half for an unresolved V gene and the rest for unknown reasons. In this sample the table shows 210,000 or so clones, roughly 82% of which occur a single time. The top ten hold about an eighth of the sample. The specimen was peripheral blood. The receptors derive from a woman aged 40 to 55 with acute or convalescent COVID-19.

This rearrangement joins TRBV5-1 to TRBJ2-3; no definite D call. Germline CDR1 and CDR2: SGHRS and YFSETQ. The CDR3 contains 15 residues. The V gene lost 1 base and the J gene lost 1 base, with 10 bases spanning the gap. CDR3 amino acids: CASSLRSMGTDTQYF. DNA for the CDR3: TGCGCCAGCAGCTTGCGTAGCATGGGCACAGATACGCAGTATTTT. Drawing the rest from reference TRBV5-1 and TRBJ2-3, the complete variable domain is KAGVTQTPRYLIKTRGQQVTLSCSPISGHRSVSWYQQTPGQGLQFLFEYFSETQRNKGNFPGRFSGRQFSNSRSEMNVSTLELGDSALYLCASSLRSMGTDTQYFGPGTRLTVL.

This clone was counted a single time. The chain combines TRBV4-2 with TRBJ2-2, with 9 bases identical to TRBD1. This CDR3 region has 16 residues. V dropped 1 base and J dropped 5; count of bases not matched to a gene: 5. In germline, CDR1 is LGHNA, CDR2 YNFKEQ. Here the CDR3 DNA reads TGTGCCAGCAGCCAAGTAAGGACAGGGGCGACCGGGGAGCTGTTTTTT. It is translated as CASSQVRTGATGELFF.

A few counts support this clone. Written as DNA, the CDR3 is TGCGCCAGCAGCCAACCTACAGTACCCTCTGGAAACACCATATATTTT. This translates into CASSQPTVPSGNTIYF. The chain recombines TRBV4-1 with TRBJ1-3; no clear D gene. The CDR3 totals 16 residues. V lost 2 bases to trimming and J lost 0 bases, with 11 bases between them. The V gene's germline CDR1 is MGHRA and CDR2 YSYEKL.

This clone was picked up one time. The rearrangement links TRBV19 to TRBJ2-1; 7 bases agree with TRBD2. The junction had 3 bases not matched to a gene; V was cut back by 4 bases and J by 6 bases. The CDR3 length is 13 residues. The germline V gene encodes CDR1 LNHDA and CDR2 SQIVND (reference sequence). The CDR3 DNA follows: TGTGCCAGTAGTAGGGGGGGGATCAATGAGCAGTTCTTC. Translated, it gives CASSRGGINEQFF.

For this clone: Within the sample, other DNA sequences also encode this same CDR3. The chain links TRBV6-5 to TRBJ2-7; 7 positions agree with TRBD1. This CDR3 comprises 13 residues. Trimming at V came to 6 bases and at J to 2 bases, leaving 4 bases not matched to a gene. Germline CDR1 MNHEY, CDR2 SVGAGI. Here the CDR3 DNA reads TGTGCCAGCAGCTTAGACAGGGCCTACGAGCAGTACTTC. Translating gives CASSLDRAYEQYF.

This chain connects TRBV12-3 or TRBV12-4 to TRBJ1-4; D is undetermined. The CDR3 runs to 13 residues. V lost 5 bases and J lost 7, with 11 bases in between. The CDR3 reads CASSPDWVEKLFF. CDR3 sequence (DNA): TGTGCCAGCAGTCCCGACTGGGTTGAAAAACTGTTTTTT.

This sequence joins TRBV28 and TRBJ2-2; 8 bases are shared with TRBD2. This CDR3 region has 16 residues. Germline values: CDR1 MDHEN, CDR2 SYDVKM. J lost 6 bases, V lost 8 bases, and 14 bases had no gene match. CDR3 sequence reads: CASGVGTRGYAGELFF. The CDR3, as DNA: TGTGCCAGCGGCGTTGGGACTAGAGGGTATGCCGGGGAGCTGTTTTTT.

The gene calls are TRBV2 and TRBJ2-3; D uncertain. V lost 3 bases and J lost 2, with 9 bases in between. The CDR3 is made up of 14 amino acids. Looked up from germline, CDR1 is SNHLY and CDR2 is FYNNEI. CDR3 sequence: CASSDPHNTDTQYF. The CDR3 DNA follows: TGTGCCAGCAGTGACCCCCACAACACAGATACGCAGTATTTT.

V is TRBV15 and J is TRBJ2-1; a weak D match, TRBD2 (6 bases). The CDR3 contains 18 residues. Trimming removed 2 bases from V and 11 bases from J, with 28 bases in between. Germline CDR1 and CDR2: LNHNV and YYDKDF (reference sequence). The CDR3 DNA reads TGTGCCACCAGCAGATACCAGCCCCGATGGGCGATCGCGGGACAGCAGTTCTTC. It translates to CATSRYQPRWAIAGQQFF.

The CDR3 sequence: CASSLGGLAVEHTQYF. Written as DNA, the CDR3 is TGTGCCAGCAGCTTAGGGGGACTAGCGGTGGAGCATACGCAGTATTTT. The chain recombines TRBV7-2 with TRBJ2-3; 11 bases are shared with TRBD2. V lost 1 base to trimming and J lost 7 bases; unmatched junction nucleotides: 7. This CDR3 spans 16 amino acids. Germline CDR1 and CDR2: SGHTA and FQGNSA.

This clone was seen more than once but under ten times. The chain recombines TRBV7-9 with TRBJ1-1; D is unclear. V was shortened by 3 bases and J by 0 bases, with 11 bases between the two germline ends. This CDR3 contains 15 residues. The germline V gene has CDR1 SEHNR and CDR2 FQNEAQ (reference sequence). This CDR3 is CASSLNGQMNTEAFF. The CDR3 DNA follows: TGTGCCAGCAGCTTGAATGGGCAGATGAACACTGAAGCTTTCTTT.

V is TRBV14 and J is TRBJ2-3; maybe TRBD1 (5 bases). V lost 4 bases, J lost 6 bases, and 17 bases lay in between. The CDR3 covers 15 residues. CDR1 and CDR2 (germline): SGHDN, FVKESK. This chain's CDR3 is CASSPASRVGDTQYF. Written as DNA, the CDR3 is TGTGCCAGCAGCCCCGCGAGCAGGGTGGGGGATACGCAGTATTTT.

V and J are TRBV4-1 and TRBJ1-1; no definite D call. The germline V gene encodes CDR1 MGHRA and CDR2 YSYEKL. The CDR3 consists of 15 residues. V lost 0 bases and J lost 2, with 10 bases in between. In nucleotides, the CDR3 is TGCGCCAGCAGCCAAGACCTAGGAGCAAACACTGAAGCTTTCTTT. It encodes CASSQDLGANTEAFF.

The J gene is TRBJ1-1, the V gene TRBV6-5; no reliable D call. Looked up from germline, CDR1 is MNHEY and CDR2 is SVGAGI. The CDR3 is 13 residues long. Trimming removed 0 bases from V and 6 bases from J, with 8 bases in between. CDR3 in DNA: TGTGCCAGCAGTTACTCGGTACGGTCTGAAGCTTTCTTT. It codes for CASSYSVRSEAFF.

The chain recombines TRBV2 with TRBJ2-7; the match to TRBD2 covers 9 bases. Germline V gene data show CDR1 as SNHLY and CDR2 as FYNNEI. V gave up 9 bases and J gave up 2 bases; unmatched junction bases: 8. There are 14 residues in the CDR3. DNA of the CDR3: TGTGCCAGGGATAGCGGGAGCGGGACCTACGAGCAGTACTTC. Translation: CARDSGSGTYEQYF.

As concerns this clone: The junction and the germline gene differ at one end; a read error may be behind it. The chain is built from TRBV5-4 and TRBJ1-4; 7 bases line up with TRBD1. The length of the CDR3 is 12 residues. The germline gives CDR1 SGHNT, CDR2 YYREEE (reference sequence). The CDR3 loop reads CTSSWDREKLFF. The DNA of the CDR3 is TGTACCAGCAGCTGGGACAGAGAAAAACTGTTTTTT.

The chain recombines TRBV14 with TRBJ2-3; 8 bases are a match to TRBD1. Trimming cost V 3 bases and J 0 bases; bases outside gene matches: 5. Germline V gene lookup returns CDR1 SGHDN and CDR2 FVKESK. The CDR3 is 16 residues long. CDR3 nucleotides: TGTGCCAGCAGCCAGCGACAGGGGTTTAGCACAGATACGCAGTATTTT. Residues: CASSQRQGFSTDTQYF.

CDR3 in amino acids: CASSLRERYEQYF. CDR3 nucleotides: TGTGCCAGCAGTCTACGGGAAAGATACGAGCAGTACTTC. The V and J genes are TRBV6-5 and TRBJ2-7, with a possible D match to TRBD2 (5 bases). This CDR3 has 13 residues. V lost 5 bases and J 4 bases, leaving 12 bases between the germline ends. Germline V gene data show CDR1 as MNHEY and CDR2 as SVGAGI.

The rearrangement uses TRBV7-2 and TRBJ2-3; 10 nucleotides line up with TRBD2. V lost 11 bases to trimming and J lost 6 bases; unmatched junction nucleotides: 11. Germline V gene data show CDR1 as SGHTA and CDR2 as FQGNSA. CDR3 length: 14 residues. CDR3 amino acids: CASAAGGPWDTQYF. DNA of the CDR3: TGTGCCTCAGCAGCGGGGGGGCCATGGGATACGCAGTATTTT.

The chain is built from TRBV11-3 and TRBJ2-1; maybe TRBD1 (5 bases). Per germline, CDR1 SGHNT and CDR2 YENEEA. There are 14 residues in the CDR3. The V and J ends lost 5 bases and 3 bases respectively, with 11 bases between them. The CDR3 nucleotides read TGTGCCAGCAGCGAAGGAAGGGGCTACAATGAGCAGTTCTTC. This encodes CASSEGRGYNEQFF.

The gene calls are TRBV9 and TRBJ1-2, with D possibly being TRBD1 (6 bases). Germline V lookup: CDR1 SGDLS, CDR2 YYNGEE. V lost 0 bases to trimming and J lost 4 bases, with 10 bases between them. This CDR3 has 14 amino acids. The chain's CDR3 is CASSVGGGGYGYTF. The CDR3 DNA is TGTGCCAGCAGCGTAGGCGGGGGCGGCTATGGCTACACCTTC. The full variable domain, in which reference TRBV9 and TRBJ1-2 provide the parts outside the CDR3, is DSGVTQTPKHLITATGQRVTLRCSPRSGDLSVYWYQQSLDQGLQFLIQYYNGEERAKGNILERFSAQQFPDLHSELNLSSLELGDSALYFCASSVGGGGYGYTFGSGTRLTVV.

V and J are TRBV11-1 and TRBJ1-2; a weak D match, TRBD1 (6 bases). The length of the CDR3 is 15 residues. With 4 bases removed from V and 6 bases from J, the gap between germline ends came to 18 bases. CDR1 and CDR2 from the germline V gene are SGHAT and FQDESV (reference sequence). In nucleotides, the CDR3 is TGTGCCAGCAGCTCATCTCAGGGGCAATGGCATGGCTACACCTTC. This translates into CASSSSQGQWHGYTF.

The genes are TRBV25-1 and TRBJ2-4; TRBD2 might be the D (6 bases). V was shortened by 3 bases and J by 0 bases, with 9 bases between the two germline ends. This CDR3 is 15 amino acids long. The germline gives CDR1 MGHDK, CDR2 SYGVNS. In DNA, the CDR3 is TGTGCCAGCAGTGACGGGGGACTAGCCAAAAACATTCAGTACTTC. It yields the protein CASSDGGLAKNIQYF.

Only one count was recorded for this clone. V gene TRBV19 combines with J gene TRBJ1-2; 8 bases match TRBD1. CDR1 and CDR2 from the germline V gene are LNHDA and SQIVND (reference sequence). The CDR3 consists of 18 residues. Trimming removed 8 bases from V and 3 bases from J; junction bases left unmatched: 20. The CDR3 sequence: CASWGGDRTHGAYYGYTF. The CDR3 bases are TGTGCCAGTTGGGGGGGGGACAGGACCCACGGGGCCTACTATGGCTACACCTTC.

This clone was recorded once. V gene TRBV19 combines with J gene TRBJ1-1; 8 bases align to TRBD1. This CDR3 comprises 14 residues. The V gene's germline CDR1 is LNHDA and CDR2 SQIVND (reference sequence). V lost 6 bases and J lost 0; bases outside the gene matches: 3. DNA for the CDR3: TGTGCCAGTAGCGACAGGGGAATGAACACTGAAGCTTTCTTT. It yields the protein CASSDRGMNTEAFF.

V is TRBV7-9 and J is TRBJ2-3; 7 bases fit TRBD2. V shed 3 bases, J shed 8 bases, and the junction held 5 bases outside the gene matches. Germline V gives CDR1 SEHNR, CDR2 FQNEAQ (reference sequence). CDR3 length: 13 amino acids. CDR3 residues: CASSLRDYGTQYF. The CDR3 coding sequence is TGTGCCAGCAGCTTGCGGGACTACGGTACGCAGTATTTT.

J is TRBJ2-2 and V is TRBV5-1, with TRBD2 identical over 8 bases. Trimming at V came to 4 bases and at J to 8 bases, leaving 13 bases not matched to a gene. This CDR3 spans 16 amino acids. Germline lookup yields CDR1 SGHRS and CDR2 YFSETQ. In DNA, the CDR3 is TGCGCCAGCAGCCCCTTATCCGGGAGGGCCTCGGGGGAGCTGTTTTTT. It codes for CASSPLSGRASGELFF.

The chain has TRBV27 and TRBJ2-3; 12 positions match TRBD2. The CDR3 runs to 16 residues. Trimming cost V 4 bases and J 1 base; bases outside gene matches: 3. Germline V CDR1 and CDR2: MNHEY, SMNVEV (reference sequence). The CDR3 sequence is CASSSLAGGGTDTQYF. The CDR3 nucleotides are TGTGCCAGCAGTTCACTAGCGGGGGGAGGCACAGATACGCAGTATTTT.

This clone was counted a single time. The rearrangement links TRBV24-1 to TRBJ2-1, with D unclear. The V end lost 1 base, the J end lost 8 bases, and 5 bases lay between the germline ends. CDR3 size: 12 residues. Germline V gene lookup returns CDR1 KGHDR and CDR2 SFDVKD. The CDR3 is CATSDFGDEQFF. The CDR3 nucleotides read TGTGCCACCAGTGATTTTGGAGATGAGCAGTTCTTC.

This chain links TRBV7-2 with TRBJ1-1, with D possibly matching TRBD1 (5 bases). CDR3 length: 14 residues. CDR1 and CDR2 (germline): SGHTA, FQGNSA. The V gene lost 3 bases and the J gene lost 1 base, with 9 bases spanning the gap. The CDR3 region is CASSFRVGNTEAFF. The CDR3 bases are TGTGCCAGCAGCTTCAGGGTTGGGAACACTGAAGCTTTCTTT.

The chain recombines TRBV19 with TRBJ1-1; 10 bases agree with TRBD1. The CDR3 runs 14 residues. Germline V gives CDR1 LNHDA, CDR2 SQIVND (reference sequence). V gave up 5 bases and J gave up 4 bases; unmatched junction bases: 4. CDR3 bases: TGTGCCAGTAGTCCATGGACAGGGGGCACTGAAGCTTTCTTT. Translating gives CASSPWTGGTEAFF.

The chain carries TRBV30 and TRBJ2-2, with 8 bases identical to TRBD2. The CDR3 totals 14 residues. V shed 0 bases, J shed 6 bases, and the junction held 3 bases outside the gene matches. Germline-derived CDR1 and CDR2 are GTSNPN and SVGIG (reference sequence). CDR3 sequence: CAWSVTSVAGELFF. The CDR3, as DNA: TGTGCCTGGAGTGTGACTAGCGTGGCCGGGGAGCTGTTTTTT.